What follows is one T cell receptor (beta chain) and its context. Its antigen is not identified. The sample comes from a study of T cells in Graves' hyperthyroidism and ophthalmopathy. At the level of the study: Sampling of peripheral blood happened at initial diagnosis, prior to any treatment.

The study's findings and limits: In simple terms, a model built on 13 V-J features told ophthalmopathy apart from stable hyperthyroidism.

Graves' hyperthyroidism showing no ophthalmopathy progression within 18 months was considered stable. It was uncontrolled infection, other autoimmune disease, pregnancy or lactation that excluded patients. This CDR3 is 14 amino acids long. Germline CDR1 reads SGHRS; CDR2 reads YFSETQ. V lost 5 bases, J lost 4 bases, and 3 bases stayed unmatched. Amplified regions were TCR beta CDR3 sequences from RNA transcripts. Primed by the HTBI set, a first-round RT-PCR was run on the TCR CDR3. From the multiplex PCR reads, TCRdb called clonotypes with MiXCR, one entry per CDR3 protein. This repertoire shows some 620,000 distinct CDR3 sequences, roughly 17% found once; its top ten account for approximately 3.9%.

The sample comprised blood. This sequence joins TRBV5-1 and TRBJ2-5, with 12 bases fitting TRBD2. This TCR was sampled from a woman aged 25 to 39 with Graves' hyperthyroidism. CDR3 nucleotides: TGCGCCAGCAGTCAACTAGCGGGAGGAGAGACCCAGTACTTC. Its protein product is CASSQLAGGETQYF.